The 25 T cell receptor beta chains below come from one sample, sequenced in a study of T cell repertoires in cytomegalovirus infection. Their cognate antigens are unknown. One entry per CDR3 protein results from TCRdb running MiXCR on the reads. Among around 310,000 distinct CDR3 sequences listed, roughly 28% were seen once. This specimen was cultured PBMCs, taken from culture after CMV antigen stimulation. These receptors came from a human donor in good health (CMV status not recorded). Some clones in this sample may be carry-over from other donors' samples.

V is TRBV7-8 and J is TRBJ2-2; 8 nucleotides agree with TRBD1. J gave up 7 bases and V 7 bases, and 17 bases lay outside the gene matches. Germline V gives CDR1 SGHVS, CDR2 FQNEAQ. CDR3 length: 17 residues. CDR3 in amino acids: CASTVFRTGPRGGELFF. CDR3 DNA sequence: TGTGCCAGCACCGTATTTCGGACAGGGCCTAGGGGCGGGGAGCTGTTTTTT.

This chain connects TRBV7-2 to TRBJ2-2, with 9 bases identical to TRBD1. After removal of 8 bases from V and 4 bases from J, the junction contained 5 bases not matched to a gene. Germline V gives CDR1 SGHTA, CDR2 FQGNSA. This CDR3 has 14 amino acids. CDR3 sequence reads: CASGTGWGTGELFF. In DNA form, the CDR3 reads TGTGCCAGCGGGACAGGGTGGGGCACCGGGGAGCTGTTTTTT.

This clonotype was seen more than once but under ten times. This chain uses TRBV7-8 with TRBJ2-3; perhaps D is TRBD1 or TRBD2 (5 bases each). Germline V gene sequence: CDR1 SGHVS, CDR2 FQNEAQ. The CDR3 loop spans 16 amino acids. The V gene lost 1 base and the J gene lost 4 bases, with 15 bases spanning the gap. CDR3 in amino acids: CASSLVRGQGADTQYF. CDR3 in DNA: TGTGCCAGCAGCTTAGTGAGGGGCCAAGGGGCAGATACGCAGTATTTT.

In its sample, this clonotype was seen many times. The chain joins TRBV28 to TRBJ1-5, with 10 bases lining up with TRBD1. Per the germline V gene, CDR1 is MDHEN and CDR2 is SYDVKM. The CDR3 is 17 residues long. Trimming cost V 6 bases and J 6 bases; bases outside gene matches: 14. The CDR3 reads CASRNPRDRGNGQPQHF. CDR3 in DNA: TGTGCCAGCAGAAACCCCCGGGACAGGGGAAACGGTCAGCCCCAGCATTTT. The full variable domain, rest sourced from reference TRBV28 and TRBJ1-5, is DVKVTQSSRYLVKRTGEKVFLECVQDMDHENMFWYRQDPGLGLRLIYFSYDVKMKEKGDIPEGYSVSREKKERFSLILESASTNQTSMYLCASRNPRDRGNGQPQHFGDGTRLSIL.

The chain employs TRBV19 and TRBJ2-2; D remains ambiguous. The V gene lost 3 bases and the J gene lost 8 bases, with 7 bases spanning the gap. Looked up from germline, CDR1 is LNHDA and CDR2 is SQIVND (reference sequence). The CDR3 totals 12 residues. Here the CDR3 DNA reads TGTGCCAGTAGTATTGCCCGAGGGGAGCTGTTTTTT. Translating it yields CASSIARGELFF.

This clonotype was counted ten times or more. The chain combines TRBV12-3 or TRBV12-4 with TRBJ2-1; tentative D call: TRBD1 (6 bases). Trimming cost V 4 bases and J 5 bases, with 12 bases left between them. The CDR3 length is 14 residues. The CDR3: CASSSSWTDNEQFF. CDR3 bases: TGTGCCAGCAGTTCATCATGGACAGACAATGAGCAGTTCTTC.

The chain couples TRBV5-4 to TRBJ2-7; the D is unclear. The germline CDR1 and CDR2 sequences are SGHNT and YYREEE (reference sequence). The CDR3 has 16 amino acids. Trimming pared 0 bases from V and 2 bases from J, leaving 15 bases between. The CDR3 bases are TGTGCCAGCAGCTTGGCCGGAGCTGGTGTTACCTACGAGCAGTACTTC. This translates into CASSLAGAGVTYEQYF.

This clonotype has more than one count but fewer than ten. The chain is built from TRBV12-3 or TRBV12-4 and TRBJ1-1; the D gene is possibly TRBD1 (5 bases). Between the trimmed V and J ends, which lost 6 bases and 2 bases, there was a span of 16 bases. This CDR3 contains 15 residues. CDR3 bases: TGTGCCAGCAGCCGCCCGGGGCGGCCCAACACTGAAGCTTTCTTT. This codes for CASSRPGRPNTEAFF.

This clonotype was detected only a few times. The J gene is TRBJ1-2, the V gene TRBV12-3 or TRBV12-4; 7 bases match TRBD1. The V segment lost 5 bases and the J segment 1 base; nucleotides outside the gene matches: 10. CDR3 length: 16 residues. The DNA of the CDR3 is TGTGCCAGCAGTCATCCGGGACAGCGAGATAACTATGGCTACACCTTC. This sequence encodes CASSHPGQRDNYGYTF.

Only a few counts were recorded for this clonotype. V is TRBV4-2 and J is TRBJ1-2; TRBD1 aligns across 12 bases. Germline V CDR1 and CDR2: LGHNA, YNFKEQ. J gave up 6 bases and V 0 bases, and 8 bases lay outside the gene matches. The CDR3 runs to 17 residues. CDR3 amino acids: CASSQDGTGGARNGYTF. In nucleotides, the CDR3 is TGTGCCAGCAGCCAAGATGGGACAGGGGGCGCCCGGAATGGCTACACCTTC.

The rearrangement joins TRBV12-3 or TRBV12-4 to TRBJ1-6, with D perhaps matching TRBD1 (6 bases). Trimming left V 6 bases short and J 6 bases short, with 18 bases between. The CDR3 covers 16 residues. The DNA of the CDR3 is TGTGCCAGCAGATGGTATCTACAGGGACCTAATTCACCCCTCCACTTT. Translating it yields CASRWYLQGPNSPLHF.

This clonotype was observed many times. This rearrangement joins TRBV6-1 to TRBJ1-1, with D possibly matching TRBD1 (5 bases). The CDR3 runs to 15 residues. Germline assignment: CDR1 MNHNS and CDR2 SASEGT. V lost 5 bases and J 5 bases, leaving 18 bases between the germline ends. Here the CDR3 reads CASSIQDPRVTEAFF. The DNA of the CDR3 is TGTGCCAGCAGTATACAAGACCCCAGGGTGACTGAAGCTTTCTTT.

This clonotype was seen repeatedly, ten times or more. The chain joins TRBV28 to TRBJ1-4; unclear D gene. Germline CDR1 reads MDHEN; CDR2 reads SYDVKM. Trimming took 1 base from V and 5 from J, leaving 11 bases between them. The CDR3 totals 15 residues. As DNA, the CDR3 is TGTGCCAGCAGTTTATCTCTAGCTGGGAATGAAAAACTGTTTTTT. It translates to CASSLSLAGNEKLFF.

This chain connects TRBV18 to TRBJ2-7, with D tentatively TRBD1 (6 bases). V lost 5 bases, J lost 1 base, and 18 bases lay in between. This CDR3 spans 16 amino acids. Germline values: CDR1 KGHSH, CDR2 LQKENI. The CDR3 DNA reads TGTGCCAGCTCAGCCGGCAGGGGCGATCCGTCCTACGAGCAGTACTTC. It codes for CASSAGRGDPSYEQYF.

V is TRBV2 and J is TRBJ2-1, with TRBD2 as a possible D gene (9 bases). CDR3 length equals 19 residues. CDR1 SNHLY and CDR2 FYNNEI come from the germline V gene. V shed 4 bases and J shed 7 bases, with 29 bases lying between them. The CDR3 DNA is TGTGCCAGCAGTGTGGACAGGGCCTATGGGACTAGCAGTGAAAATGAGCAGTTCTTC. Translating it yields CASSVDRAYGTSSENEQFF.

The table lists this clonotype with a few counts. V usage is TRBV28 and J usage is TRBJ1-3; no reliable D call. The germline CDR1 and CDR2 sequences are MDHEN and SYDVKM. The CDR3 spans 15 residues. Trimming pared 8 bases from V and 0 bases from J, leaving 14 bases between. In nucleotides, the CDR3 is TGTGCCAGCGGACTCGACCCTCGCTCTGGAAACACCATATATTTT. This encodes CASGLDPRSGNTIYF.

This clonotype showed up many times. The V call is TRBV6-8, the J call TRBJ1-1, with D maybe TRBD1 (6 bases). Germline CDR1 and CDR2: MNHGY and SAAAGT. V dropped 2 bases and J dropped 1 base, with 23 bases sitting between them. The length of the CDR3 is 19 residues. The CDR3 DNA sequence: TGTGCCAGCAGTTACATTCTTAATCCCTACAGGGTTAAGAACACTGAAGCTTTCTTT. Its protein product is CASSYILNPYRVKNTEAFF.

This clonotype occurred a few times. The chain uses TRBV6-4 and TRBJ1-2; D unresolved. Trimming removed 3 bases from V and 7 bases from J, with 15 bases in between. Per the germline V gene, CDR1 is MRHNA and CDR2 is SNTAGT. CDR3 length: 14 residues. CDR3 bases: TGTGCCAGCAGTGAAAACAGCGAAAGCACTGGCTACACCTTC. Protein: CASSENSESTGYTF.

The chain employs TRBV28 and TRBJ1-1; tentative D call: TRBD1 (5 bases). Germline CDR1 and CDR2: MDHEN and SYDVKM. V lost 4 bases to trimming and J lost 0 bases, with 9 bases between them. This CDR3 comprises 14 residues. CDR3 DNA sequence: TGTGCCAGCAGTTCGGACATATTGAACACTGAAGCTTTCTTT. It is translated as CASSSDILNTEAFF. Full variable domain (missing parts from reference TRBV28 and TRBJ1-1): DVKVTQSSRYLVKRTGEKVFLECVQDMDHENMFWYRQDPGLGLRLIYFSYDVKMKEKGDIPEGYSVSREKKERFSLILESASTNQTSMYLCASSSDILNTEAFFGQGTRLTVV.

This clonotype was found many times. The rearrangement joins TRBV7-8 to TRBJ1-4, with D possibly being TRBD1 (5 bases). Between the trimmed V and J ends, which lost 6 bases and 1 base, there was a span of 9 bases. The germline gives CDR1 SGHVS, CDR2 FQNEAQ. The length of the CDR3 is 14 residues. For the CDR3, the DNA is TGTGCCAGCAGTCGACAGCGAACTAATGAAAAACTGTTTTTT. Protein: CASSRQRTNEKLFF. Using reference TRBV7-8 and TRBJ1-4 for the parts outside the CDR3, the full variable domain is GAGVSQSPRYKVAKRGQDVALRCDPISGHVSLFWYQQALGQGPEFLTYFQNEAQLDKSGLPSDRFFAERPEGSVSTLKIQRTQQEDSAVYLCASSRQRTNEKLFFGSGTQLSVL.

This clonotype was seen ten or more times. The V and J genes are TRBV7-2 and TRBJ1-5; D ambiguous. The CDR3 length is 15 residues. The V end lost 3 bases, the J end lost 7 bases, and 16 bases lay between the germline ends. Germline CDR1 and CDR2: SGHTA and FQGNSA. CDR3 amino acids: CASSFKASGDQPQHF. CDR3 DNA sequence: TGTGCCAGCAGCTTTAAGGCCTCAGGCGACCAGCCCCAGCATTTT. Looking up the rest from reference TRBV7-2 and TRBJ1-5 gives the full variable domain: GAGVSQSPSNKVTEKGKDVELRCDPISGHTALYWYRQSLGQGLEFLIYFQGNSAPDKSGLPSDRFSAERTGGSVSTLTIQRTQQEDSAVYLCASSFKASGDQPQHFGDGTRLSIL.

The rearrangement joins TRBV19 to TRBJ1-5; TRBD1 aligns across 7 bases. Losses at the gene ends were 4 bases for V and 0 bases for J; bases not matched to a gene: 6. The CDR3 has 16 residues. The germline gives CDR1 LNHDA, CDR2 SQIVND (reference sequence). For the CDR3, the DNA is TGTGCCAGTAGTAGGCAGGGGGGGTATAGCAATCAGCCCCAGCATTTT. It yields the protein CASSRQGGYSNQPQHF.

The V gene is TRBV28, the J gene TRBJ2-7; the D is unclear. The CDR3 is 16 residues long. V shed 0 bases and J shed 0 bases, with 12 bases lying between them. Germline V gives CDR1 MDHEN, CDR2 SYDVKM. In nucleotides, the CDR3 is TGTGCCAGCAGTTTATGGGTTAAGACCCGCTCCTACGAGCAGTACTTC. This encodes CASSLWVKTRSYEQYF.

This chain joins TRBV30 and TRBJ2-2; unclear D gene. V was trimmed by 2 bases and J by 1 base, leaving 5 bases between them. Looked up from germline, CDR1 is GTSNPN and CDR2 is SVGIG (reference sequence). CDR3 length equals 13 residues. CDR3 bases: TGTGCCTGGAGTCGCGTGAACACCGGGGAGCTGTTTTTT. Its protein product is CAWSRVNTGELFF.

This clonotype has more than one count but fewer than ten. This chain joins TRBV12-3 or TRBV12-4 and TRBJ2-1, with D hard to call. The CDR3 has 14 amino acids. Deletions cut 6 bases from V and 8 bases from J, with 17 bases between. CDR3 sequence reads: CASSSSKVLYEQFF. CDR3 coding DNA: TGTGCCAGCAGCTCCTCCAAGGTTCTCTATGAGCAGTTCTTC.